This TCR beta chain was retrieved from a study of blood T cells in healthy people across ages. About the study: When template switching was applied, about one barcoded beta molecule was captured per two T cells.

The CDR3 sequence is 15 residues long. Germline V lookup: CDR1 SGHTA, CDR2 FQGTGA. V lost 2 bases and J lost 0, with 11 bases in between. Together with a sample-barcoded 5' primer, a J-beta primer mix was included in a second PCR lasting roughly 6 to 12 cycles. TCRdb called the 5' RACE reads again in MiXCR, with one record for every CDR3 protein. The data show fewer than 900,000 distinct CDR3 sequences, with about 40% seen just once and less than 25% held by the top ten. Study outcomes and limitations: There was a strong correlation between TCR beta diversity and naive T cell percentage. Because sorting was not performed, PBMCs prevented conclusive naive versus antigen-experienced comparison. Diversity of TCR beta per million T cells declined in a roughly linear way with age.

As for this clonotype: Its antigen is undetermined.

The receptor was isolated from a woman in her sixties in good health. V gene TRBV7-3 combines with J gene TRBJ2-7; D ambiguous. Sequencing used blood. CDR3 nucleotide sequence: TGTGCCAGCAGCTTAGGGTCACAAAGCTCCTACGAGCAGTACTTC. Its translation is CASSLGSQSSYEQYF.